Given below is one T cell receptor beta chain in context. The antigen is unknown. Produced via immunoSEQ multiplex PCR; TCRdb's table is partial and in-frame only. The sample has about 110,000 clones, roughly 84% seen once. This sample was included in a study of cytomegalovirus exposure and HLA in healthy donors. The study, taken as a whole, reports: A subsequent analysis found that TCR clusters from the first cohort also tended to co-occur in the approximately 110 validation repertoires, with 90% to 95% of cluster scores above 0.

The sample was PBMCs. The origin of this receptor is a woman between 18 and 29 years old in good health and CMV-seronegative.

CDR3: CASSLSSGNTEAFF. In DNA, the CDR3 is TGTGCCAGCAGTCTCTCGAGCGGGAACACTGAAGCTTTCTTT. This sequence joins TRBV6-6 and TRBJ1-1; D gene unclear. CDR3 length: 14 residues. Germline CDR1 is MNHNY and CDR2 is SVGAGI (reference sequence). V lost 5 bases and J lost 1, with 11 bases in between.